This T cell receptor (beta chain) was recorded in a study of T cell responses to AZD1222 COVID-19 vaccine. In regard to this clone: What it binds is not known.

This table comes from immunoSEQ multiplex PCR, and its TCRdb copy is limited to in-frame clones, with some not included. This table has tens of thousands of clones, over 80% appearing once. Points from the study as a whole: Spike-specific TCR repertoires showed rising breadth and depth after two AZD1222 doses. With dominance at 160-218 and 743-854, vaccine-associated CD4 TCRs spanned spike. Unmutated variant regions reportedly attract nearly half of all spike-specific TCRs.

Germline assignment: CDR1 KGHSH and CDR2 LQKENI. V was pared by 3 bases and J by 0 bases, with 14 bases between. The CDR3 is 16 amino acids. Researchers grouped second doses given at about 4 or about 12 weeks into one pool. The chain links TRBV18 to TRBJ1-1, with D perhaps TRBD1 (5 bases). The sequence was obtained from an adult who received the AZD1222 COVID-19 vaccine. Source: peripheral blood, taken 28 days after the second AZD1222 dose. The CDR3 region is CASSPTGVGVNTEAFF. Written as DNA, the CDR3 is TGTGCCAGCTCACCCACGGGGGTGGGGGTGAACACTGAAGCTTTCTTT.